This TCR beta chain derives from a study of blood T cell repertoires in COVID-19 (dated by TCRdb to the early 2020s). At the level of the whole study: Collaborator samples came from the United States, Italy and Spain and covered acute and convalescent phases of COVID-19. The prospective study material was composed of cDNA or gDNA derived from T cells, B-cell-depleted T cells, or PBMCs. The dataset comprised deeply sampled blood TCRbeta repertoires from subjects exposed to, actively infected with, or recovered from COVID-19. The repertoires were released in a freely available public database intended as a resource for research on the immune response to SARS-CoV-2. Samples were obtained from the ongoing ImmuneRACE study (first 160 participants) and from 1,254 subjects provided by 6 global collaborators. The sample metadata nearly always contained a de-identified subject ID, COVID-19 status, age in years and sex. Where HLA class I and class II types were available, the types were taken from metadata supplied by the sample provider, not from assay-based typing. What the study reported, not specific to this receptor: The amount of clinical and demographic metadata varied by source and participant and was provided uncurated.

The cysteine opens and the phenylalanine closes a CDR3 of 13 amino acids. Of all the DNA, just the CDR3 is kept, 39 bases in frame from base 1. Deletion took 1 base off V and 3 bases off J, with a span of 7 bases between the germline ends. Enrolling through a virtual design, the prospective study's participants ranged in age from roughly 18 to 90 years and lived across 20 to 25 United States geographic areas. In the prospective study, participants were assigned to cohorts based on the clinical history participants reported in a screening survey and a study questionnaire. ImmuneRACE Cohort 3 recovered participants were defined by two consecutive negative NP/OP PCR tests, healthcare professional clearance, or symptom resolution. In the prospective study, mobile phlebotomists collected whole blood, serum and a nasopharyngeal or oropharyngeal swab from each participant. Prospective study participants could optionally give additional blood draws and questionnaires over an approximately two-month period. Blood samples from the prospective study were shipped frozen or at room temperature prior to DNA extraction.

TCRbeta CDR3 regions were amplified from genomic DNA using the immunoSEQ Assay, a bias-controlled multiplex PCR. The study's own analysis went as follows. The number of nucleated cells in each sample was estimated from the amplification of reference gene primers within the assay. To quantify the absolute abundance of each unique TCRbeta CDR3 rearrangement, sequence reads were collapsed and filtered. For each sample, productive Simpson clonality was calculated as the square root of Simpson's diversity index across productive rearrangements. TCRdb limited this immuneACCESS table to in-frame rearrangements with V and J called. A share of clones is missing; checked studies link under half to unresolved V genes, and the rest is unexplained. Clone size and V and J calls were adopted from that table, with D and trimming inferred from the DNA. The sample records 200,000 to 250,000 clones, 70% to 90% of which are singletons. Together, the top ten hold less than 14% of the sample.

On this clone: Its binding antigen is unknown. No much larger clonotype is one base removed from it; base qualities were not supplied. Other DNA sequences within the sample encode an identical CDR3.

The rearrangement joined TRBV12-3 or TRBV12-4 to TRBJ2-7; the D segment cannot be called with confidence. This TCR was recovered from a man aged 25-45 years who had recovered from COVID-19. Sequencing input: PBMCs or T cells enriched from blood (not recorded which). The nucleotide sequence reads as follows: TGTGCCAGCAGTTTAGGAGGCAGCTACGAGCAGTACTTC. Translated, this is CASSLGGSYEQYF.